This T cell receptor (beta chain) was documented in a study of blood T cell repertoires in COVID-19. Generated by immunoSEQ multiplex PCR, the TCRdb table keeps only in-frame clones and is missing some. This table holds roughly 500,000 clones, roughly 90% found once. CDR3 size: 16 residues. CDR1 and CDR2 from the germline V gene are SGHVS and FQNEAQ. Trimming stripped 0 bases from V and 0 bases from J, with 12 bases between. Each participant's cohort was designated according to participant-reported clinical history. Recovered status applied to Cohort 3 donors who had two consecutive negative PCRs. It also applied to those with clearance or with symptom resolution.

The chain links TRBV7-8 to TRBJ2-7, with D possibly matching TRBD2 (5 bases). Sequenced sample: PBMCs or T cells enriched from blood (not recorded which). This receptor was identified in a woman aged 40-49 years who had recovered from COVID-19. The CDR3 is CASSLAIGLLSYEQYF. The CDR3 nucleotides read TGTGCCAGCAGCTTAGCAATTGGACTTCTCTCCTACGAGCAGTACTTC.